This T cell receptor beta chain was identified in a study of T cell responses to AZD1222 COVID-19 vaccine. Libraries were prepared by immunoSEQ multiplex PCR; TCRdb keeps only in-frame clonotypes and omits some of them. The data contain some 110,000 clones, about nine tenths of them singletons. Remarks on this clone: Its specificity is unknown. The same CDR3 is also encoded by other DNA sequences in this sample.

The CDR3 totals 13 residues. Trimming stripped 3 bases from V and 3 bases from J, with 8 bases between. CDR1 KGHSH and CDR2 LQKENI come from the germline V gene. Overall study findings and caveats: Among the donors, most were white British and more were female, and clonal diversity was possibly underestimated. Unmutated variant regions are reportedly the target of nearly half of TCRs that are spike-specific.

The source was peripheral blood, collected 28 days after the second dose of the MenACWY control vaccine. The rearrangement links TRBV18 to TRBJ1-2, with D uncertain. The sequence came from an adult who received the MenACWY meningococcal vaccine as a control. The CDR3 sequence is CASSPDSDYGYTF. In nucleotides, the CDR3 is TGTGCCAGCTCACCGGACTCGGACTATGGCTACACCTTC.